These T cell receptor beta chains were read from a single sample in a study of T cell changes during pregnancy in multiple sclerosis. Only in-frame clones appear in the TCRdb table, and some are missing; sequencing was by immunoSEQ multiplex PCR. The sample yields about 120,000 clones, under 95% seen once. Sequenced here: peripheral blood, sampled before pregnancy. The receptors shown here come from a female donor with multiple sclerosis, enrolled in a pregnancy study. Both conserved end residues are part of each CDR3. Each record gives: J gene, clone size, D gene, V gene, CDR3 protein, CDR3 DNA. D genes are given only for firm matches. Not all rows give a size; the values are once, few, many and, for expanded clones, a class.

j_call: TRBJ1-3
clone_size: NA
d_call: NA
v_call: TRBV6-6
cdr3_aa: CASSLDRNSGNTIYF
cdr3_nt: TGTGCCAGCAGTTTAGACAGGAACTCTGGAAACACCATATATTTT

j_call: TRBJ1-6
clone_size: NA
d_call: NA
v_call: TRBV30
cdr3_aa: CAWSPRNSPLHF
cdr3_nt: TGTGCCTGGAGTCCCAGAAATTCACCCCTCCACTTT

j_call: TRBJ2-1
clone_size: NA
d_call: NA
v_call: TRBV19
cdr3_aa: CASSIVIAPTYNEQFF
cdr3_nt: TGTGCCAGTAGTATTGTAATAGCGCCCACCTACAATGAGCAGTTCTTC

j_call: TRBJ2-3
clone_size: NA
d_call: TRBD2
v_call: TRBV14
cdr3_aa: CASSHRGGASGTDTQYF
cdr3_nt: TGTGCCAGCAGCCACCGCGGGGGGGCCTCGGGCACAGATACGCAGTATTTT

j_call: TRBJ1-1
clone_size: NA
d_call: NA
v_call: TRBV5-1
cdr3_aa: CASSLDLSREAFF
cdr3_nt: TGCGCCAGCAGCTTGGATCTAAGTCGTGAAGCTTTCTTT

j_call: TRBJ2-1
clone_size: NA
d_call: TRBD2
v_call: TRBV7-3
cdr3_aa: CASSSGLAANNEQFF
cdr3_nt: TGTGCCAGCAGCTCGGGACTAGCGGCCAACAATGAGCAGTTCTTC

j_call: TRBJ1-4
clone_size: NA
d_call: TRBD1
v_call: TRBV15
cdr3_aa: CATSTRTGGTGKLFF
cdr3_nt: TGTGCCACCAGCACCCGGACAGGGGGCACGGGAAAACTGTTTTTT

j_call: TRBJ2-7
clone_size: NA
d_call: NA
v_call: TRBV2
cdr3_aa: CASTSGVAEKYEQYF
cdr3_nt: NA

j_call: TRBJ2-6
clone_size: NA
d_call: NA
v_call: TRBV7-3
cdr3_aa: CASSSGSRANVLTF
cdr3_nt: TGTGCCAGCAGCTCAGGGTCTAGGGCCAACGTCCTGACTTTC

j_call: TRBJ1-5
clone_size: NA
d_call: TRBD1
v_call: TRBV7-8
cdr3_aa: CASSLARRQGAGQPQHF
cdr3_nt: TGTGCCAGCAGCTTAGCGCGGAGACAGGGGGCAGGCCAGCCCCAGCATTTT

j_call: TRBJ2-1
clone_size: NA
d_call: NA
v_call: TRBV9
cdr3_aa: CASSDGTGRNEQFF
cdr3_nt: TGTGCCAGCAGCGATGGGACTGGTCGCAATGAGCAGTTCTTC

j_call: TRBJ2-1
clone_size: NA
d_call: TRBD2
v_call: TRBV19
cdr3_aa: CASNWGRGDEQFF
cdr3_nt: TGTGCCAGTAACTGGGGGCGGGGGGATGAGCAGTTCTTC

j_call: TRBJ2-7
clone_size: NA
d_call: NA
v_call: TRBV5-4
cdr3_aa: CASSFDIAYEQYF
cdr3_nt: TGTGCCAGCAGCTTCGACATAGCCTACGAGCAGTACTTC

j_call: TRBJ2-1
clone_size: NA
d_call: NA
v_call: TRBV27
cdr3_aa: CASRNPGGHEQFF
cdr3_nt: TGTGCCAGCCGAAACCCAGGGGGGCATGAGCAGTTCTTC

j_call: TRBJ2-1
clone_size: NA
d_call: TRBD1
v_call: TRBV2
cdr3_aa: CASSARSTSGTGFYVEQFF
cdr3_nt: TGTGCCAGCAGCGCCCGCTCAACTTCCGGGACAGGGTTCTATGTTGAGCAGTTCTTC

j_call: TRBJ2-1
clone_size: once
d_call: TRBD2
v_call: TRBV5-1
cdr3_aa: CASSSWPGTSGRAKSLEQFF
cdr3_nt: TGCGCCAGCAGCTCCTGGCCGGGGACTAGCGGGAGGGCCAAATCCCTTGAGCAGTTCTTC

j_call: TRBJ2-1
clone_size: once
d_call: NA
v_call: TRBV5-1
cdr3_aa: CASSLTSLYNEQFF
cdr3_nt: TGCGCCAGCAGCTTGACTAGCCTGTACAATGAGCAGTTCTTC

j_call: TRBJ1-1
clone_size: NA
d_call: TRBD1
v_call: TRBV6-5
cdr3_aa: CASRPLTGHEAFF
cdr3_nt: TGTGCCAGCAGGCCTTTGACAGGGCATGAAGCTTTCTTT

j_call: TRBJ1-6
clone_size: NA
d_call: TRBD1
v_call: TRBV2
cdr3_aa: CASSAYRGLGNSPLHF
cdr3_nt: TGTGCCAGCAGTGCATACAGGGGGTTAGGTAATTCACCCCTCCACTTT

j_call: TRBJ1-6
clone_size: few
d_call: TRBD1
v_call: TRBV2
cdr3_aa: CASILGTVGSPLHF
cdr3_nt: TGTGCCAGCATACTGGGGACAGTTGGTTCACCCCTCCACTTT

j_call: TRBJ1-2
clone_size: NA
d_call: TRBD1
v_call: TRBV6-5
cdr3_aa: CATKGQGTYGYTF
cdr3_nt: TGTGCCACCAAGGGACAGGGGACCTATGGCTACACCTTC

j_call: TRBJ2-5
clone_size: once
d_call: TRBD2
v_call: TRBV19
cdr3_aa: CASSIDRGSGKETQYF
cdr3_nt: TGTGCCAGTAGTATAGATCGGGGAAGCGGGAAAGAGACCCAGTACTTC